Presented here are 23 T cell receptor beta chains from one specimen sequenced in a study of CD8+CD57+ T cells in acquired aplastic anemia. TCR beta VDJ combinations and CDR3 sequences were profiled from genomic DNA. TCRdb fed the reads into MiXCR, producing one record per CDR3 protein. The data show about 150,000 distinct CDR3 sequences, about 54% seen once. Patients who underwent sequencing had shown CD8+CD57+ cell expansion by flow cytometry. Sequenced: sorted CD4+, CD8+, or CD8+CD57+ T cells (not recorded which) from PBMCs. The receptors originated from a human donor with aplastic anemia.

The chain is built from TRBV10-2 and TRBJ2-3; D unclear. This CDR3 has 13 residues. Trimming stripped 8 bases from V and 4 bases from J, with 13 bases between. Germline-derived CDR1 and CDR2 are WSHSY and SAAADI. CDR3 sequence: CASGVSKADTQYF. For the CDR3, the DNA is TGCGCCAGCGGGGTGTCGAAGGCAGATACGCAGTATTTT.

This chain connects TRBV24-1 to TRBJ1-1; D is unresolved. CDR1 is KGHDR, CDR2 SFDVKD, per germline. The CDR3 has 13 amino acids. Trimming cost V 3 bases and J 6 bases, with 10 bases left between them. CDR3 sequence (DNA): TGTGCCACCAGTGATACGGATGGGCCTGAAGCTTTCTTT. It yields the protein CATSDTDGPEAFF.

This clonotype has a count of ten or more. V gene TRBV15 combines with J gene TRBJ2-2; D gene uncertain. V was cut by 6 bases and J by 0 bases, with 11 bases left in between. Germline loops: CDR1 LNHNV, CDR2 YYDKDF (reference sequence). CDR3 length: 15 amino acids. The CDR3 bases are TGTGCCACCAGACAAGACTGGACGAACACCGGGGAGCTGTTTTTT. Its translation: CATRQDWTNTGELFF.

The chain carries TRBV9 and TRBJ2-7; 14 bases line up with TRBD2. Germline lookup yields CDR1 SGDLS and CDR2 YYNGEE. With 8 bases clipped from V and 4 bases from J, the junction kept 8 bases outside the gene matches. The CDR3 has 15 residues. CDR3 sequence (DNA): TGTGCCAGTAGCACAGGGACTAGCGGGGGATACGAGCAGTACTTC. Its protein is CASSTGTSGGYEQYF.

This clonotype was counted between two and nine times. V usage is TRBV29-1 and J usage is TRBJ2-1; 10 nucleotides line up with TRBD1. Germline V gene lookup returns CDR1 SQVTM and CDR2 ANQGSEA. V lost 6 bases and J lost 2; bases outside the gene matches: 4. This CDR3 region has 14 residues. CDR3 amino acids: CSVGQGGTYNEQFF. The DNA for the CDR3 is TGCAGCGTAGGACAGGGGGGGACCTACAATGAGCAGTTCTTC.

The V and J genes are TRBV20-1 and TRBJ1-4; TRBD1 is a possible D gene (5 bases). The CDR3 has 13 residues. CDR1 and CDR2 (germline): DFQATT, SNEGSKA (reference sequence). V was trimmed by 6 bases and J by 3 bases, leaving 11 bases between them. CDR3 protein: CSAGDAANEKLFF. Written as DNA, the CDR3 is TGCAGTGCCGGGGACGCGGCTAATGAAAAACTGTTTTTT.

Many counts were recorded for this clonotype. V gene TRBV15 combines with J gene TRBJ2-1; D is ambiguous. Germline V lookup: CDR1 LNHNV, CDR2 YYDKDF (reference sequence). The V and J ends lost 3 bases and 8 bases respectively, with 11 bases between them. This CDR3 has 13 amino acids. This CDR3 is CATSRGRVDEQFF. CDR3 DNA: TGTGCCACCAGCAGGGGTAGGGTCGATGAGCAGTTCTTC.

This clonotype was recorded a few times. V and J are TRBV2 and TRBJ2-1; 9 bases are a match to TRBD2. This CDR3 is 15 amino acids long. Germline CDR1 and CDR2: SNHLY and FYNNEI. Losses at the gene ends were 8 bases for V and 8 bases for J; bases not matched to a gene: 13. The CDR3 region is CASGGIAGAVHEQFF. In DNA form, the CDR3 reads TGTGCCAGCGGAGGGATAGCGGGGGCGGTGCATGAGCAGTTCTTC.

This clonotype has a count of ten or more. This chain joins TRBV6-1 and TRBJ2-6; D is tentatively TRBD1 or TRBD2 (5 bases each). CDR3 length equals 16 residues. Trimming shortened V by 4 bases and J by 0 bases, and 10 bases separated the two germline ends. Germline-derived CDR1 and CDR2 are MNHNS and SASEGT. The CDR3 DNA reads TGTGCCAGCAGTGGAGGGGCTCGCTCTGGGGCCAACGTCCTGACTTTC. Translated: CASSGGARSGANVLTF.

In nucleotides, the CDR3 is TGCAGCGTTGTCGGTCCCGGGGAGCTGTTTTTT. Translation gives CSVVGPGELFF. The chain links TRBV29-1 to TRBJ2-2, with D uncertain. V lost 4 bases, J lost 6 bases, and 6 bases lay in between. The CDR3 is made up of 11 amino acids. Germline loops: CDR1 SQVTM, CDR2 ANQGSEA.

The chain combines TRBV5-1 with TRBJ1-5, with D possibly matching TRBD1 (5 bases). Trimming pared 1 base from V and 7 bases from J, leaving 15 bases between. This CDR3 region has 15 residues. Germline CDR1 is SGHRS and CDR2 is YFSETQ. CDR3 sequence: CASSLRPGQDQPQHF. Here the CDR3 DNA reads TGCGCCAGCAGCTTGCGACCGGGGCAAGACCAGCCCCAGCATTTT.

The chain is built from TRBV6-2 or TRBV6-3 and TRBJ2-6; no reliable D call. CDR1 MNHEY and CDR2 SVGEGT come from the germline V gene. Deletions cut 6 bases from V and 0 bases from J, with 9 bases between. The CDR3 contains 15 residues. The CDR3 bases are TGTGCCAGCAGCCAGTCGGGCTCTGGGGCCAACGTCCTGACTTTC. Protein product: CASSQSGSGANVLTF.

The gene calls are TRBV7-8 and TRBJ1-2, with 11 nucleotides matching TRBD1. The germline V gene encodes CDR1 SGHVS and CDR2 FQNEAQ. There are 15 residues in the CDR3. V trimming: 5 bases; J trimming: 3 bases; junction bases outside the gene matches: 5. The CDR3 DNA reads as TGTGCCAGCAGCGGGCGGGACAGGGGGGACTATGGCTACACCTTC. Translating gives CASSGRDRGDYGYTF. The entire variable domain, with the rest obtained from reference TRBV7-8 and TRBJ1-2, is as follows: GAGVSQSPRYKVAKRGQDVALRCDPISGHVSLFWYQQALGQGPEFLTYFQNEAQLDKSGLPSDRFFAERPEGSVSTLKIQRTQQEDSAVYLCASSGRDRGDYGYTFGSGTRLTVV.

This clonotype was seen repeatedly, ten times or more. This chain's CDR3 is CAISESDRVKRDTQYF. The CDR3 DNA reads TGTGCCATCAGTGAGTCAGACAGGGTAAAGCGAGATACGCAGTATTTT. The rearrangement joins TRBV10-3 to TRBJ2-3; 7 positions agree with TRBD1. Germline assignment: CDR1 ENHRY and CDR2 SYGVKD. The CDR3 consists of 16 residues. V lost 0 bases and J lost 5; bases outside the gene matches: 8.

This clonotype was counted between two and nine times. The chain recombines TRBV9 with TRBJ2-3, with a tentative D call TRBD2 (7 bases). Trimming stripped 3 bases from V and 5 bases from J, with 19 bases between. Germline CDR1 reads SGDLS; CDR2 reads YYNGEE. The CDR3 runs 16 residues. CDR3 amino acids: CASSAGPRGGLDTQYF. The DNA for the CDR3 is TGTGCCAGCAGCGCAGGCCCAAGGGGGGGGTTAGATACGCAGTATTTT.

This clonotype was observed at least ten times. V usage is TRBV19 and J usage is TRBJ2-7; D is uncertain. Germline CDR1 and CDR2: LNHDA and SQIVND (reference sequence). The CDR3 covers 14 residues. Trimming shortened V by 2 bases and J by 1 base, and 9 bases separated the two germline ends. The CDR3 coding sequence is TGTGCCAGTAGTATAACCGGCCCATCCTACGAGCAGTACTTC. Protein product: CASSITGPSYEQYF.

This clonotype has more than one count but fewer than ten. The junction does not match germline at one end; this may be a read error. CDR3: CASSGDRNERLFF. The DNA for the CDR3 is TGTGCCAGCAGTGGGGACAGAAATGAAAGACTGTTTTTT. The V call is TRBV6-1, the J call TRBJ1-4; TRBD1 agrees at 7 bases. Germline CDR1 is MNHNS and CDR2 is SASEGT. This CDR3 has 13 amino acids.

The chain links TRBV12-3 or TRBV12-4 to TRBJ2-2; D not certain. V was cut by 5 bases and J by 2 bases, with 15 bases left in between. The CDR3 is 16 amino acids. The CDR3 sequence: CASSPAATLNTGELFF. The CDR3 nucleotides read TGTGCCAGCAGTCCCGCGGCCACCCTCAACACCGGGGAGCTGTTTTTT.

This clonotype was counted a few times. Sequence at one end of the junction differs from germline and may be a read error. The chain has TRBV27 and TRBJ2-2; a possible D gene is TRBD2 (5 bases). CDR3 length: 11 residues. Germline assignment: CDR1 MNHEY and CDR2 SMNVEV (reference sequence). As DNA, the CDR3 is TGTGCCAGCAGTTACACCGGGGAGCTGTTTTTC. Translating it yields CASSYTGELFF.

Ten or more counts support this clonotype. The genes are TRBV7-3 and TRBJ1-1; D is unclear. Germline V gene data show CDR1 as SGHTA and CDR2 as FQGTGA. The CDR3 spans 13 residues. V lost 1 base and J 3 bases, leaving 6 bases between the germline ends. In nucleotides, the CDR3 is TGTGCCAGCAGCTTAAAGGCAGACACTGAAGCTTTCTTT. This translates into CASSLKADTEAFF.

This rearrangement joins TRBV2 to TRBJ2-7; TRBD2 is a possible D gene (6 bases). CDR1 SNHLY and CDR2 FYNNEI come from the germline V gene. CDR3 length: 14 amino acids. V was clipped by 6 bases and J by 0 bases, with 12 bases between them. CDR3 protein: CASSVGGNSYEQYF. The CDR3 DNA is TGTGCCAGCAGCGTAGGAGGGAACTCCTACGAGCAGTACTTC.

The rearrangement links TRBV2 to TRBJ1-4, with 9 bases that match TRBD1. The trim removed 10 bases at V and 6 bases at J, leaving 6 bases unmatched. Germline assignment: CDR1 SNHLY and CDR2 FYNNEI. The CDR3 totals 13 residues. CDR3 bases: TGTGCCATCGCGGGACAGGGCCATGAAAAACTGTTTTTT. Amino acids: CAIAGQGHEKLFF. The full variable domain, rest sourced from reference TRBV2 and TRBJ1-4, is EPEVTQTPSHQVTQMGQEVILRCVPISNHLYFYWYRQILGQKVEFLVSFYNNEISEKSEIFDDQFSVERPDGSNFTLKIRSTKLEDSAMYFCAIAGQGHEKLFFGSGTQLSVL.

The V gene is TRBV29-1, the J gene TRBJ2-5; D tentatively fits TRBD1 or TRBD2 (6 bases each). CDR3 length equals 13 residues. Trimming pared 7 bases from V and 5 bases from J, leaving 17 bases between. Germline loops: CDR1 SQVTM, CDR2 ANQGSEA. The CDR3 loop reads CSARRGVGETQYF. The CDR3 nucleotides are TGCAGCGCTCGAAGGGGGGTAGGGGAGACCCAGTACTTC.